This TCR beta chain originates from a study of T cell repertoires in ileal Crohn's disease. CDR3 length equals 12 residues. Germline lookup yields CDR1 MNHEY and CDR2 SVGAGI. Trimming removed 6 bases from V and 11 bases from J, with 13 bases in between. The data were produced by immunoSEQ multiplex PCR, yet TCRdb's version contains in-frame clones alone and is incomplete. The table shows about 31,000 clones, with about 81% occurring only once. The origin of this receptor is an adult with Crohn's disease. Input material: ileal tissue. The chain carries TRBV6-5 and TRBJ1-4, with a weak D call TRBD1 (5 bases). CDR3 amino acids: CASSHQGGKLFF. The DNA of the CDR3 is TGTGCCAGCAGCCATCAGGGAGGCAAACTGTTTTTT.